This entry describes one T cell receptor (beta chain). These data are taken from a study of Tregs in tolerant kidney transplant recipients. Using immunoSEQ multiplex PCR, the repertoire was profiled, and TCRdb retains in-frame clones only, with some absent. The sample shows 75,000 to 80,000 clones, more than 85% of them seen only once. Source: Tregs from blood, taken before the transplant. This TCR was recovered from a human donor who received a combined kidney and bone marrow transplant.

The CDR3 sequence is CASHLSKNTEAFF. The CDR3 DNA reads as TGTGCCTCTCATCTTTCAAAGAACACTGAAGCTTTCTTT. The V call is TRBV30, the J call TRBJ1-1; no definite D call. Germline V CDR1 and CDR2: GTSNPN, SVGIG (reference sequence). Trimming cost V 7 bases and J 1 base, with 13 bases left between them. The CDR3 has 13 residues.